Below, 2 T cell receptor beta chains from the same sample are listed, as sequenced in a study of control samples from healthy donors and cancer patients (dated by TCRdb to between 2020 and 2021). Receptors were amplified or captured by the immunoSEQ multiplex PCR assay. Drawn from immuneACCESS, this table holds only the in-frame rearrangements with V and J called that TCRdb kept. Clones are partly lost; checked studies trace under half to an unresolved V gene and leave the rest unexplained. The sample table records about 120,000 clones; roughly 90% of these occur just once. The top ten hold 3.7% of the sample. Sequenced material: PBMCs. All receptors come from a woman aged 60-70 years with lung cancer.

This chain links TRBV19 with TRBJ1-1; tentative D call: TRBD1 (6 bases). The germline V gene encodes CDR1 LNHDA and CDR2 SQIVND (reference sequence). This CDR3 spans 14 amino acids. V was shortened by 6 bases and J by 4 bases, with 15 bases between the two germline ends. The CDR3 protein is CASRVTGRFTEAFF. DNA of the CDR3: TGTGCCAGTAGAGTCACAGGGAGGTTCACTGAAGCTTTCTTT. Using reference TRBV19 and TRBJ1-1 for the parts outside the CDR3, the full variable domain is DGGITQSPKYLFRKEGQNVTLSCEQNLNHDAMYWYRQDPGQGLRLIYYSQIVNDFQKGDIAEGYSVSREKKESFPLTVTSAQKNPTAFYLCASRVTGRFTEAFFGQGTRLTVV.

The V and J genes are TRBV3-1 (or the pseudogene TRBV3-2) and TRBJ2-1, with TRBD2 matching over 12 bases. Germline loops: CDR1 LGHDT, CDR2 YNNKEL (reference sequence). The trim removed 4 bases at V and 7 bases at J, leaving 8 bases unmatched. CDR3 size: 16 residues. CDR3 DNA: TGTGCCAGCAGCCCCGGGCTAGCGGGAGGGTTGAATGAGCAGTTCTTC. Translating it yields CASSPGLAGGLNEQFF.